This TCR beta chain was captured by sequencing in a study of T cell changes during pregnancy in multiple sclerosis. TCRdb's table, derived via immunoSEQ multiplex PCR, lists solely in-frame clones and lacks some. The table lists about 99,000 clones, around 91% of them singletons. The V and J ends lost 1 base and 4 bases respectively, with 6 bases between them. CDR3 length: 13 amino acids. The germline gives CDR1 SGHRS, CDR2 YFSETQ. The V call is TRBV5-1, the J call TRBJ1-5; D not certain. The sample consisted of peripheral blood, taken after pregnancy. This clonotype originated in a female donor with multiple sclerosis, enrolled in a pregnancy study. CDR3 in amino acids: CASSLSGNQPQHF. CDR3 DNA sequence: TGCGCCAGCAGCTTGTCGGGAAATCAGCCCCAGCATTTT.